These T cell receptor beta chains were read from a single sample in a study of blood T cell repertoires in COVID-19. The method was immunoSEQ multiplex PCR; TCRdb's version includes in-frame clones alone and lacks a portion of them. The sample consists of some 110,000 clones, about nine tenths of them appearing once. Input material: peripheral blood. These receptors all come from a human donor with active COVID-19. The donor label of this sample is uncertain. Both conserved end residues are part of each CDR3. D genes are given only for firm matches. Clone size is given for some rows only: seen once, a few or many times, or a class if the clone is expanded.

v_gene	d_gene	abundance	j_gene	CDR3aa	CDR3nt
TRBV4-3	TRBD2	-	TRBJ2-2	CASSQDGTRSGELFF	TGCGCCAGCAGCCAAGACGGGACTAGGTCCGGGGAGCTGTTTTTT
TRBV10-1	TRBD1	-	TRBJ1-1	CASSRTGANTEAFF	TGCGCCAGCAGCCGGACAGGGGCCAACACTGAAGCTTTCTTT
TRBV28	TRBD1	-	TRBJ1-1	CASNGGDRREAFF	TGTGCCAGCAATGGAGGGGACAGGCGAGAAGCTTTCTTT
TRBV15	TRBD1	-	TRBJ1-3	CATSNDRGSGNTIYF	TGTGCCACCAGCAACGACAGGGGCTCTGGAAACACCATATATTTT
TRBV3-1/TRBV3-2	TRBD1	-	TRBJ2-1	CASRHSPLLTGGTNEQFF	TGTGCCAGCAGACACTCTCCACTTTTGACAGGGGGCACCAATGAGCAGTTCTTC
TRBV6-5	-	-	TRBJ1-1	CASREDRRGTEAFF	TGTGCCAGCAGAGAGGACAGAAGGGGGACTGAAGCTTTCTTT
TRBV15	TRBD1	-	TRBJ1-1	CATSRVDRGRTEAFF	TGTGCCACCAGTAGAGTCGACAGGGGACGGACTGAAGCTTTCTTT
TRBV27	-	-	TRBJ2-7	CASSMSFQTYEQYF	TGTGCCAGCAGTATGTCATTTCAGACCTACGAGCAGTACTTC
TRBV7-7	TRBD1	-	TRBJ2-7	CASSVSTGQSYEQYF	TGTGCTAGCAGCGTCAGTACGGGACAGTCCTACGAGCAGTACTTC
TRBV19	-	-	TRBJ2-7	CASSISRGRGYEQYF	TGTGCCAGTAGTATATCCCGCGGCAGGGGATACGAGCAGTACTTC
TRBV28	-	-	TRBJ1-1	CASSLLDTEAFF	TGTGCCAGCAGTTTACTGGACACAGAAGCTTTCTTT
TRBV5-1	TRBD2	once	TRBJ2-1	CASSSGLAGGLYNEQFF	TGCGCCAGCAGCTCTGGACTAGCGGGGGGGCTATACAATGAGCAGTTCTTC
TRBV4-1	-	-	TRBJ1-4	CASSQPIRGEINEKLFF	TGCGCCAGCAGCCAGCCAATCAGGGGCGAAATTAATGAAAAACTGTTTTTT
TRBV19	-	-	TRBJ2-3	CASSIAPAHRADTQYF	TGTGCCAGTAGTATCGCCCCAGCGCACCGGGCAGATACGCAGTATTTT
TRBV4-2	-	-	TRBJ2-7	CASSQEAQVAYEQYF	TGTGCCAGCAGCCAAGAAGCCCAGGTAGCCTACGAGCAGTACTTC
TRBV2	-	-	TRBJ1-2	CASNPGVAGKYGYTF	TGTGCCAGCAATCCAGGGGTAGCCGGGAAATATGGCTACACCTTC
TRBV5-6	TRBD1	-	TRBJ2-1	CASSGTGTDPYNEQFF	TGTGCCAGCAGCGGGACCGGGACAGACCCTTACAATGAGCAGTTCTTC
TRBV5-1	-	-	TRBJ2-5	CASSLEGQETQYF	TGCGCCAGCAGCTTAGAGGGCCAAGAGACCCAGTACTTC
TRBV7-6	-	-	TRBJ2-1	CASSPSWGPWNEQFF	TGTGCCAGCAGCCCGAGCTGGGGGCCGTGGAATGAGCAGTTCTTC
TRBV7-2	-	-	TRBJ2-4	CASSSFRDNWGIAKNIQYF	TGTGCCAGCAGCTCTTTCCGGGACAATTGGGGTATAGCCAAAAACATTCAGTACTTC
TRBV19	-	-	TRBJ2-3	CASSMIGQGVQYF	TGTGCCAGTAGTATGATCGGGCAGGGCGTGCAGTATTTT
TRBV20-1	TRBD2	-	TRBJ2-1	CSASNLAGGPRNEQFF	TGCAGTGCTAGTAATCTAGCGGGGGGGCCGAGGAATGAGCAGTTCTTC
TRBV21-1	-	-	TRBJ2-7	CASSRRMGGWQYF	TGTGCCAGCAGCAGAAGGATGGGAGGTTGGCAGTACTTC
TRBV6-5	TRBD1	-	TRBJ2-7	CASSYRRDRHYEQYF	TGTGCCAGCAGTTACCGTCGGGACAGGCACTACGAGCAGTACTTC
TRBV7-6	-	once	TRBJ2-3	CASSDNVRGSTDTQYF	TGTGCCAGCAGCGATAACGTACGGGGGAGCACAGATACGCAGTATTTT
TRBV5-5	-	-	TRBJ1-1	CASDVGVNTEAFF	TGTGCCAGTGATGTCGGAGTGAACACTGAAGCTTTCTTT
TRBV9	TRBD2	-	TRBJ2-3	CASSSWTSGGGDTQYF	TGTGCCAGCAGCTCCTGGACTAGCGGGGGAGGAGATACGCAGTATTTT
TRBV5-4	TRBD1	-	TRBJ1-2	CASSLTGTGGFGYTF	TGTGCCAGCAGCTTGACCGGGACAGGGGGCTTCGGCTACACCTTC
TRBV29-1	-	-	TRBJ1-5	CSVGFERQPQHF	TGCAGCGTTGGATTTGAGCGACAGCCCCAGCATTTT
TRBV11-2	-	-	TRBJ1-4	CASSLTGPFVISEKLFF	TGTGCCAGCAGCCTGACAGGACCATTCGTTATAAGTGAAAAACTGTTTTTT
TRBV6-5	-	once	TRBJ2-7	CASVDSFEQYF	TGTGCCAGCGTGGACAGTTTCGAGCAGTACTTC
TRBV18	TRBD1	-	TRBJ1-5	CASSPGSGGSMASNQPQHF	TGTGCCAGCTCACCAGGGTCAGGGGGCTCGATGGCAAGCAATCAGCCCCAGCATTTT
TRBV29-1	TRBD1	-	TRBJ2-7	CSVGNTGGSYEQYF	TGCAGCGTTGGGAACACAGGGGGTTCCTACGAGCAGTACTTC
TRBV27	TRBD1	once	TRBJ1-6	CASSLSETGDSPLHF	TGTGCCAGCAGTTTATCGGAGACAGGGGATTCACCCCTCCACTTT
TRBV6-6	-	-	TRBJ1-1	CASSPRTSTGINTEAFF	TGTGCCAGCAGTCCCCGAACCTCTACAGGGATCAACACTGAAGCTTTCTTT
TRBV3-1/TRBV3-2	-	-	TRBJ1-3	CASSRENTIYF	TGTGCCAGCAGCCGTGAGAACACCATATATTTT
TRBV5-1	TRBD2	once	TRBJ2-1	CASSLGLAPSYNEQFF	TGCGCCAGCAGTCTAGGACTAGCGCCCTCCTACAATGAGCAGTTCTTC
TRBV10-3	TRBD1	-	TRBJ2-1	CAIQTGTSKYNEQFF	TGTGCCATCCAGACAGGGACATCAAAGTACAATGAGCAGTTCTTC
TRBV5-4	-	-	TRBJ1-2	CASSLFTRDYGYTF	TGTGCCAGCAGCTTGTTTACTCGCGACTATGGCTACACCTTC
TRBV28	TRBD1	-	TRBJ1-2	CASRTGGYGYTF	TGTGCCAGCAGAACAGGGGGGTATGGCTACACCTTC
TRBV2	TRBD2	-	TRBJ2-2	CASTGGVNTGELFF	TGTGCCAGCACCGGGGGGGTCAACACCGGGGAGCTGTTTTTT
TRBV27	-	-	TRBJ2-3	CASSLAGGQPRNTQYF	TGTGCCAGCAGTTTAGCCGGGGGGCAACCTAGGAATACGCAGTATTTT
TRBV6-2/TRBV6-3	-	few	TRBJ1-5	CASSGPGRNQPQHF	TGTGCCAGCAGCGGGCCTGGGCGCAATCAGCCCCAGCATTTT
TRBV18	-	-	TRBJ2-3	CASSPQRASTDTQYF	TGTGCCAGCTCACCACAGCGGGCCAGCACAGATACGCAGTATTTT
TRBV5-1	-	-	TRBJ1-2	CASSLGGDGGNYGYTF	TGCGCCAGCAGCTTGGGTGGGGACGGAGGGAACTATGGCTACACCTTC
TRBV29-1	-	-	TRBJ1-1	CSVEKSRSSEAFF	TGCAGCGTTGAAAAATCCAGGTCCAGTGAAGCTTTCTTT
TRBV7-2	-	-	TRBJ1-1	CASSLSGANTEAFF	TGTGCCAGCAGCTTATCAGGGGCGAACACTGAAGCTTTCTTT
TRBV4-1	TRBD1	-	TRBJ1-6	CASSNYWDSNNSPLHF	TGCGCCAGCAGCAACTACTGGGACAGTAATAATTCACCCCTCCACTTT
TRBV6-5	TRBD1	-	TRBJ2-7	CASSEGGQGAYEQYF	TGTGCCAGCAGCGAGGGAGGACAGGGGGCCTACGAGCAGTACTTC
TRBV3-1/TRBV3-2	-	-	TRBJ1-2	CASSPSGNYGYTF	TGTGCCAGCAGCCCCTCGGGAAACTATGGCTACACCTTC
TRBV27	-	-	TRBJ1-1	CASSQQGWTEAFF	TGTGCCAGCAGTCAACAGGGATGGACTGAAGCTTTCTTT
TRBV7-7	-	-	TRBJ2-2	CASSLIVGALTGELFF	TGTGCCAGCAGCCTCATAGTGGGGGCGCTTACCGGGGAGCTGTTTTTT
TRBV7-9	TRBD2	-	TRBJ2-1	CASSLGAGGASLRQFF	TGTGCCAGCAGCTTAGGTGCCGGGGGGGCCTCCCTCCGGCAGTTCTTC
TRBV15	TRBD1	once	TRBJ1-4	CATSSNRGGGEKLFF	TGTGCCACCAGCAGCAACAGGGGCGGTGGTGAAAAACTGTTTTTT
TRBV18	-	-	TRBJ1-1	CASSPGAGTEAFF	TGTGCCAGCTCACCAGGGGCTGGCACTGAAGCTTTCTTT
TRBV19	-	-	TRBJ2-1	CASSIGGPRNEQFF	TGTGCCAGTAGTATTGGAGGGCCCAGAAATGAGCAGTTCTTC
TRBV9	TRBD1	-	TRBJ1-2	CASSVAPGGAMAYGYTF	TGTGCCAGCAGCGTAGCCCCAGGGGGAGCAATGGCCTATGGCTACACCTTC